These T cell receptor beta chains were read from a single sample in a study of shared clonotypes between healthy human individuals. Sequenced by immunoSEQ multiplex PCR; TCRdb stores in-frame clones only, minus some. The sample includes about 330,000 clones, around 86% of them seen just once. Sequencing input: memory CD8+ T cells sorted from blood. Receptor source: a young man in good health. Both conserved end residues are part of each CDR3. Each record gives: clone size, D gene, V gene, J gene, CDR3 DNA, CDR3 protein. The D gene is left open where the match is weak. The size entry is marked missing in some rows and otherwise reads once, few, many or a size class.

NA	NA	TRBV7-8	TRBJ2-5	TGTGCCAGCAGCCCCGCGGAGGGGGGCCAAGAGACCCAGTACTTC	CASSPAEGGQETQYF
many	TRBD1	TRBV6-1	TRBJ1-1	TGTGCCAGCAGTGAAGGGACAGGGGGCACTGAAGCTTTCTTT	CASSEGTGGTEAFF
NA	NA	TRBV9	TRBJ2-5	TGTGCCAGCAGCGTAGGCTTCTCGGACCAAGAGACCCAGTACTTC	CASSVGFSDQETQYF
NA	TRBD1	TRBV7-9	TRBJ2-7	TGTGCCAGCAGCTCGGTCCCGGGACAGGGGGGCGAGCAGTACTTC	CASSSVPGQGGEQYF
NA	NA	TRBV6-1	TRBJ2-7	TGTGCCAGCAAGAAAAAGGCCGCCTACGAGCAGTACTTC	CASKKKAAYEQYF
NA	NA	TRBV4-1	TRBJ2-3	TGCGCCAGCAGCTTAGTCGGACGGAGCACAGATACGCAGTATTTT	CASSLVGRSTDTQYF
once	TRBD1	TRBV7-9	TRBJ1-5	TGTGCCAGCAGCTCCGAACAGGGGGTTGGTCAGCCCCAGCATTTT	CASSSEQGVGQPQHF
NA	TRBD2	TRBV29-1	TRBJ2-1	TGCAGCGCCGTAGCGGGAGTCCTTATCAATGAGCAGTTCTTC	CSAVAGVLINEQFF
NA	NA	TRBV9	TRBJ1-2	TGTGCCAGCAGCGTTCAGATCTCGACGGGCTACACCTTC	CASSVQISTGYTF
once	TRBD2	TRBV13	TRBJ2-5	TGTGCCAGCAGCTCCCGACTAGCGGGGGACCAAGAGACCCAGTACTTC	CASSSRLAGDQETQYF
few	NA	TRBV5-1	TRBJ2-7	TGCGCCAGCAGCACCTCGGAGGTTCCCTACGAGCAGTACTTC	CASSTSEVPYEQYF
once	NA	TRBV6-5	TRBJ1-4	TGTGCCAGCAGTTACCGGAGGACTAATGAAAAACTGTTTTTT	CASSYRRTNEKLFF
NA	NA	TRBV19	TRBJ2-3	TGTGCCAGTAGTATAGACAGCTCTAGCACAGATACGCAGTATTTT	CASSIDSSSTDTQYF
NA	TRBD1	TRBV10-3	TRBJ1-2	TGTGCCATCAGTTCAGCACAGGGGGCGCGAATCTATGGCTACACCTTC	CAISSAQGARIYGYTF
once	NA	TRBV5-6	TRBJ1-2	TGTGCCAGCAGCTTAAGGGGCGCACAGTATGGCTACACCTTC	CASSLRGAQYGYTF
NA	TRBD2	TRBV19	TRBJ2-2	TGTGCCAGTAGTCCTTATATGGGACTAGCGGGGAACACCGGGGAGCTGTTTTTT	CASSPYMGLAGNTGELFF
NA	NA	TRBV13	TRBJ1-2	TGTGCCAGCAGCTTAGCTGGCAGGTCCTATGGCTACACCTTC	CASSLAGRSYGYTF
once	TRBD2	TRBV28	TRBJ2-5	TGTGCCAGCCCCCGGGGGGAGGAGACCCAGTACTTC	CASPRGEETQYF
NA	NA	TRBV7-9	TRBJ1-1	TGTGCCAGCAGCTTGGACCCGAACACTGAAGCTTTCTTT	CASSLDPNTEAFF
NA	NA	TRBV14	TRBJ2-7	TGTGCCAGCAGCCATGGTATCGGCTACGAGCAGTACTTC	CASSHGIGYEQYF
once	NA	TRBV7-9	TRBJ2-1	TGTGCCAGCAGCTTAGGGTGGGATCAGCACGACAATGAGCAGTTCTTC	CASSLGWDQHDNEQFF
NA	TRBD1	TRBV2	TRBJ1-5	TGTGCCAGCAGTGAAGCCGGTGACAGGGTCAATCAGCCCCAGCATTTT	CASSEAGDRVNQPQHF
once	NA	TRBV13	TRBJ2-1	TGTGCCAGCAGTTTCGGCCTTCGGGGGGCCAATGAGCAGTTCTTC	CASSFGLRGANEQFF
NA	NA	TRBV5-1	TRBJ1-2	TGCGCCAGCAGCTTGGCAGGGGTCGGTGGCTACACCTTC	CASSLAGVGGYTF
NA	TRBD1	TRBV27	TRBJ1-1	TGTGCCAGCAGTCGACAGGGGACGGGCACTGAAGCTTTCTTT	CASSRQGTGTEAFF
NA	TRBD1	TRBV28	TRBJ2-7	TGTGCCAGCAACTCTAGAGTCCGGACAGGGCTCTACGAGCAGTACTTC	CASNSRVRTGLYEQYF
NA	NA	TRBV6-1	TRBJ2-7	TGTGCCAGCAAAAGAGGCTACTCCTACGAGCAGTACTTC	CASKRGYSYEQYF
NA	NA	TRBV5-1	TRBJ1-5	TGCGCCAGCAGCTTGGCTTCGGGGATAGAGCCCCAGCATTTT	CASSLASGIEPQHF
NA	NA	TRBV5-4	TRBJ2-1	TGTGCCAGCAGCTCGGTTCAGGACCTAAGCTCCTACAATGAGCAGTTCTTC	CASSSVQDLSSYNEQFF
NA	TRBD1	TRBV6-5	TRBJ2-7	TGTGCCAGCAGCCCGGGACAGGGGGGTCGCGAGCAGTACTTC	CASSPGQGGREQYF
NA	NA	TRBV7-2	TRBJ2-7	TGTGCCAGCAGCTTAGCGGGGGGCTACGAGCAGTACTTC	CASSLAGGYEQYF
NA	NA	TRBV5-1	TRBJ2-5	TGCGCCAGCAGCTACCTAGACCTAGCGCCCCAAGAGACCCAGTACTTC	CASSYLDLAPQETQYF
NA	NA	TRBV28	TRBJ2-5	TGTGCCAGCATTGAATCAGGTGACCCCAAGAAGACCCAGTACTTC	CASIESGDPKKTQYF
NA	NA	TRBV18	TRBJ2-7	TGTGCCAGCTCACCACCGGACAGCGCCTACGAGCAGTACTTC	CASSPPDSAYEQYF
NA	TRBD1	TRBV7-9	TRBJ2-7	TGTGCCAGCAGCTCTGCAGGGACAGACTACGAGCAGTACTTC	CASSSAGTDYEQYF
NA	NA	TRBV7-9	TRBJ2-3	TGTGCCAGCAGCTACGGGGAAGATACGCAGTATTTT	CASSYGEDTQYF
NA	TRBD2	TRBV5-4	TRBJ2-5	TGTGCCAGCAGCTTGGGTTCGGGACTAGGACAAGAGACCCAGTACTTC	CASSLGSGLGQETQYF
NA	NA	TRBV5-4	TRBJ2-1	TGTGCCAGCAGCTTCACAGGGAATGAGCAGTTCTTC	CASSFTGNEQFF
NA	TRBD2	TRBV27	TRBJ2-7	TGTGCCAGCAGTGCCGGCGGGGGGATTATCCACGAGCAGTACTTC	CASSAGGGIIHEQYF
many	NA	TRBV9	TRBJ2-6	TGTGCCAGCAGCGTAGCAGTCTCTGGGGCCAACGTCCTGACTTTC	CASSVAVSGANVLTF
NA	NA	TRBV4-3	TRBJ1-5	TGCGCCAGCAGCAGGGTTACCAATCAGCCCCAGCATTTT	CASSRVTNQPQHF
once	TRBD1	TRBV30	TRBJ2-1	TGTGCCTCGGACAGGGCCGGAGACAATGAGCAGTTCTTC	CASDRAGDNEQFF